This T cell receptor (beta chain) stems from a study of glioma-infiltrating T cells. Amplification of TCR alpha and beta CDR3 regions from RNA used iRepertoire nested multiplex PCR. One-step reverse transcription and amplification started from about 100-400 ng of tissue mRNA or PBMC total RNA. TCRdb ran MiXCR on the multiplex PCR reads and lists one entry per CDR3 protein. The repertoire consists of about 130,000 distinct CDR3 sequences, with around a quarter occurring once and the leading ten covering over 25%. This CDR3 contains 14 residues. Germline CDR1 and CDR2: LNHDA and SQIVND (reference sequence). The V end was cut by 6 bases, the J end by 1 base, with 10 bases between. This clonotype has more than one count but fewer than ten.

This clonotype originated in a human donor with low-grade glioma or glioblastoma, undergoing nonglioma brain surgery, or in good health (not recorded which). The source material was glioma tissue, nonneoplastic brain tissue, or PBMCs (not recorded which). The chain combines TRBV19 with TRBJ1-5; no firm D call. This CDR3 reads CASRLGRSNQPQHF. The DNA of the CDR3 is TGTGCCAGTAGATTGGGTCGGAGCAATCAGCCCCAGCATTTT.